Sequencing of this T cell receptor (beta chain) was carried out in a study of a mutant IDH1 vaccine in newly diagnosed glioma. Profiling relied on immunoSEQ multiplex PCR, and the TCRdb table lists in-frame clones only, not all of them. The table shows 92,000 or so clones, with more than 65% occurring only once. CDR1 SGHRS and CDR2 YFSETQ come from the germline V gene. Trimming took off 4 bases at V and 11 bases at J, with 18 bases between the two ends. The CDR3 contains 13 residues. As for time point: baseline, week 1 (first vaccination visit). Regarding treatment: pre-vaccination baseline after standard-of-care therapy. Astrocytomas that were new, WHO grade 3 or 4, IDH1-mutant and ATRX-lost were present in the donors.

Here the sequenced sample was PBMCs, taken from a glioma patient treated with radiotherapy, temozolomide or both. This rearrangement joins TRBV5-1 to TRBJ1-1; D might be TRBD1 (5 bases). The sequence derives from a man aged 35 to 55 with glioma. Some clones in this sample may be carry-over from other donors' samples. This CDR3 is CASSTGSATEAFF. In DNA, the CDR3 is TGCGCCAGCAGCACCGGGAGCGCGACAGAGGCTTTCTTT.